The present T cell receptor beta chain was sequenced within a study of Graves' ophthalmopathy and Graves' hyperthyroidism. Scientists amplified the TCR beta CDR3 regions from RNA transcripts. First-round RT-PCR employed HTBI primers, with a second-round multiplex PCR after it. TCRdb fed the multiplex PCR reads into MiXCR, producing one record per CDR3 protein. In the table there are about 1.1 million distinct CDR3 sequences, less than 45% of which are singletons. V lost 11 bases and J 3 bases, leaving 14 bases between the germline ends. The CDR3 has 12 amino acids. Germline CDR1 and CDR2: SGHTA and FQGNSA. This clonotype has at least ten counts.

The sample was peripheral blood or thyroid tissue (not recorded which). The chain links TRBV7-2 to TRBJ2-7, with D possibly being TRBD1 or TRBD2 (5 bases each). The sequence was obtained from an adult man with Graves' hyperthyroidism. This CDR3 reads CARRTKSYEQYF. CDR3 in DNA: TGTGCCCGGAGGACAAAAAGCTACGAGCAGTACTTC.